This is a list of T cell receptor beta chains from one sample in a study of synovial regulatory T cells in juvenile arthritis. Sequencing used immunoSEQ multiplex PCR; TCRdb keeps in-frame clones, though not all of them. The sample features over 9,000 clones, with 2% to 2.5% in its top ten. The sequencing input was Treg cells from blood. The receptors stem from a donor between 2 and 35 years old with juvenile idiopathic arthritis. Both conserved end residues are part of each CDR3. Size is stated for part of the rows, as once, few or many counts, or as a class when the clone is expanded.

TRBJ2-5,TRBV5-6,medium-sized,CASSLVWGQTLYQETQYF
TRBJ2-2,TRBV7-9,medium-sized,CASSWRGGSNTGELFF
TRBJ2-5,TRBV18,-,CASSPPKVGSETQYF
TRBJ1-2,TRBV29-1,-,CSVGGRESGYTF
TRBJ2-1,TRBV7-6,-,CASSLVLALDEQFF
TRBJ1-5,TRBV6-5,-,CASSYAGQANQPQHF
TRBJ2-3,TRBV7-8,-,CASSMGPSRRRPADTQYF
TRBJ1-2,TRBV9,-,CASSPQIWGNYGYTF
TRBJ1-6,TRBV7-2,-,CASSPRTVLNSPLHF
TRBJ1-5,TRBV7-9,medium-sized,CASSSPGQGNQPQHF
TRBJ2-7,TRBV18,medium-sized,CASSPDRGFILEQYF
TRBJ1-1,TRBV16,medium-sized,CASSQFSGTGTEAFF
TRBJ1-6,TRBV5-1,-,CASSFQGSGSPLHF
TRBJ2-1,TRBV11-1,-,CASSMSGRGYNEQFF
TRBJ2-7,TRBV4-3,medium-sized,CASSQVPGGLSSYEQYF
TRBJ2-4,TRBV7-8,-,CASSIDRGYIQYF
TRBJ2-5,TRBV27,-,CASSRNQETQYF
TRBJ1-6,TRBV4-3,-,CASSQGVRRSPLHF
TRBJ2-3,TRBV5-1,-,CASSWGVLSTDTQYF
TRBJ2-1,TRBV5-6,-,CASASLSYNEQFF
TRBJ2-3,TRBV19,-,CASSIEGGSTDTQYF
TRBJ2-7,TRBV7-2,-,CASSPTSYEQYF